The 8 T cell receptor beta chains below come from one sample, sequenced in a study of long-term antiretroviral therapy in people with HIV. Survey-level resolution applied to immunoSEQ assay v3.0. TCRdb's table, derived via immunoSEQ multiplex PCR, lists solely in-frame clones and lacks some. The sample shows approximately 16,000 clones, 75% to 85% of them seen only once. The sequencing used unsorted PBMCs, collected 2.1 years after starting antiretroviral therapy. These receptors originate from a man in his forties with HIV.

The chain uses TRBV7-4 and TRBJ1-2; possible D gene TRBD1, 5 bases. Trimming took off 5 bases at V and 2 bases at J, with 21 bases between the two ends. CDR3 size: 17 residues. Germline V lookup: CDR1 SGHVT, CDR2 SQSDAQ. This chain's CDR3 is CASSPRDRGGINYGYTF. CDR3 coding DNA: TGTGCCAGCAGCCCTCGGGACCGTGGCGGTATAAACTATGGCTACACCTTC. Together with reference TRBV7-4 and TRBJ1-2, the CDR3 gives the full variable domain: GAGVSQSPRYKVAKRGRDVALRCDSISGHVTLYWYRQTLGQGSEVLTYSQSDAQRDKSGRPSGRFSAERPERSVSTLKIQRTEQGDSAVYLCASSPRDRGGINYGYTFGSGTRLTVV.

The gene calls are TRBV11-2 and TRBJ1-2, with D possibly matching TRBD1 (5 bases). The CDR3 is 13 amino acids. The V and J ends lost 0 bases and 12 bases respectively, with 14 bases between them. Germline V CDR1 and CDR2: SGHAT, FQNNGV. CDR3 sequence: CASSLDTGGSNTF. The CDR3 coding sequence is TGTGCCAGCAGCTTAGATACGGGGGGATCAAACACCTTC.

The DNA for the CDR3 is TGCAGCGTTGACGCTGACGTCCTATGGGGGGACGGCTACACCTTC. Translating it yields CSVDADVLWGDGYTF. This rearrangement joins TRBV29-1 to TRBJ1-2; D perhaps matches TRBD1 (5 bases). Germline V gene lookup returns CDR1 SQVTM and CDR2 ANQGSEA. Trimming took off 3 bases at V and 8 bases at J, with 22 bases between the two ends. The CDR3 length is 15 residues.

The V and J genes are TRBV7-9 and TRBJ1-2; the D is unclear. There are 15 residues in the CDR3. Trimming took off 1 base at V and 3 bases at J, with 12 bases between the two ends. CDR1 is SEHNR, CDR2 FQNEAQ, per germline (reference sequence). The CDR3 nucleotides are TGTGCCAGCAGCTTAGAGGAGGGTTGGGACTATGGCTACACCTTC. It specifies CASSLEEGWDYGYTF.

The chain couples TRBV6-1 to TRBJ1-5, with 9 bases lining up with TRBD1. The CDR3 has 16 amino acids. The germline CDR1 and CDR2 sequences are MNHNS and SASEGT. Trimming cost V 2 bases and J 6 bases; bases outside gene matches: 8. CDR3 nucleotide sequence: TGTGCCAGCAGTGAATTAGGGACAGGGTGGGCTCAGCCCCAGCATTTT. It translates to CASSELGTGWAQPQHF.

This chain links TRBV19 with TRBJ1-5, with D uncertain. V was cut by 5 bases and J by 0 bases, with 8 bases left in between. This CDR3 contains 14 residues. Germline-derived CDR1 and CDR2 are LNHDA and SQIVND (reference sequence). The DNA of the CDR3 is TGTGCCAGTAGTTTGATTTATAGCAATCAGCCCCAGCATTTT. It specifies CASSLIYSNQPQHF.

The rearrangement joins TRBV29-1 to TRBJ1-2, with D unclear. Germline loops: CDR1 SQVTM, CDR2 ANQGSEA. CDR3 length equals 12 residues. V was pared by 7 bases and J by 7 bases, with 16 bases between. The CDR3 DNA follows: TGCAGCGCCCTCACGGAAAGCGGTGGCTACACCTTC. Its protein product is CSALTESGGYTF.

V is TRBV7-9 and J is TRBJ1-1, with 7 bases lining up with TRBD1. V lost 1 base, J lost 8 bases, and 1 base stayed unmatched. Germline V gives CDR1 SEHNR, CDR2 FQNEAQ (reference sequence). This CDR3 is 12 amino acids long. This CDR3 is CASSLGDREAFF. In DNA, the CDR3 is TGTGCCAGCAGCTTAGGGGACAGAGAAGCTTTCTTT.